Included here is one T cell receptor beta chain sequence, with context. V was cut by 4 bases and J by 0 bases, with 13 bases left in between. CDR1 SGDLS and CDR2 YYNGEE come from the germline V gene. This CDR3 spans 15 amino acids. This record belongs to a study of blood T cell repertoires in COVID-19. About the study: T cells, B-cell-depleted T cells, or PBMCs provided the cDNA or gDNA that served as material.

Followed over time, Seattle patients had been enrolled while infection was active. Sequencing was performed with immunoSEQ multiplex PCR; in TCRdb, only in-frame clones are kept and a portion is missing. Here the sample spans about 150,000 clones, under 85% being singletons. The chain links TRBV9 to TRBJ1-1; D is unresolved. The sequence was obtained from a man between 60 and 75 years old with COVID-19, enrolled during active disease. The source material was peripheral blood. The CDR3 bases are TGTGCCAGCAGCTACCTCCGGGAGTTGAACACTGAAGCTTTCTTT. Protein product: CASSYLRELNTEAFF.